This is a list of T cell receptor beta chains from one sample in a study of human T cells and chemical hapten exposure. TCRdb passed the RACE reads through MiXCR, listing each CDR3 protein once. The sample has around 120,000 distinct CDR3 sequences, roughly 13% seen once. This specimen was whole blood, taken in connection with sensitization to the hapten diphenylcyclopropenone (DPC). All receptors derive from a woman aged 18-29 years with alopecia areata. Some clones in this sample may be carry-over from other donors' samples. CDR3s leave out the opening cysteine and the closing phenylalanine or tryptophan.

j_call v_call cdr3_aa
TRBJ1-1 TRBV15 ATSHLTGTEAF
TRBJ2-3 TRBV14 ASSPGLVSDTQY
TRBJ1-1 TRBV28 ASSLWGAGRVSEAF
TRBJ2-5 TRBV28 ASSFRVETQY
TRBJ1-6 TRBV12-3/TRBV12-4 ASSRAGGRYNSPLH
TRBJ2-1 TRBV6-5 ASSGWANEQF
TRBJ2-1 TRBV7-9 ASSLGRGFWGYNEQF
TRBJ2-7 TRBV15 ATSRGDRYYEQY
TRBJ2-3 TRBV4-1 ASSQDHGGAGDTQY
TRBJ2-1 TRBV6-2/TRBV6-3 ASRTGYEQF
TRBJ2-3 TRBV6-2/TRBV6-3 ASRESGARTDTQY
TRBJ1-2 TRBV7-9 ASSFRQPYGYT
TRBJ1-1 TRBV28 ANTNRGGTEAF
TRBJ2-5 TRBV6-2/TRBV6-3 ASSYNGAQETQY
TRBJ2-3 TRBV24-1 ATSDPIGTGTDTQY
TRBJ1-2 TRBV3-1 ASSLPGQGYGYT
TRBJ1-5 TRBV30 AWSVGDRGNQPQH
TRBJ2-7 TRBV29-1 SVGQGTGEQY
TRBJ2-2 TRBV6-2/TRBV6-3 ASGDRVDTGELF
TRBJ1-2 TRBV9 ASSAIGRYGYT
TRBJ2-2 TRBV10-3 AISEGQYTGELF
TRBJ2-5 TRBV29-1 SVGQAGATQETQY
TRBJ1-2 TRBV6-1 ASRAPRQGRNYGYT
TRBJ1-1 TRBV29-1 SVVGIELPGNTEAF
TRBJ2-5 TRBV7-6 ASSLRQGESQETQY
TRBJ1-5 TRBV6-6 ASSYGGADQPQH
TRBJ2-7 TRBV5-1 ASSLGLAKYEQY
TRBJ2-7 TRBV7-9 ASSFTYEQY
TRBJ1-1 TRBV4-3 ASSQSRHENTEAF
TRBJ1-2 TRBV29-1 SVDTGTGGDYGYT
TRBJ1-6 TRBV7-9 ASSPERGGPLH
TRBJ1-2 TRBV27 ASSPRRSLYGYT
TRBJ2-7 TRBV11-2 ASSSWTDFYEQY
TRBJ1-5 TRBV11-2 ASSFGGRGGNQPQH
TRBJ2-3 TRBV29-1 SVEETGLAGDTQY
TRBJ2-2 TRBV12-3/TRBV12-4 ASSSTSGSGYTGELF
TRBJ2-5 TRBV11-2 ASSTWTGGEETQY
TRBJ2-5 TRBV7-2 ASSPYTETQY
TRBJ2-7 TRBV7-6 ASSSRDSYYEQY
TRBJ2-5 TRBV9 ASSASVGTQY
TRBJ2-1 TRBV12-3/TRBV12-4 ASSWAGGTF
TRBJ2-3 TRBV6-6 ASTADNTDTQY